Presented here are 15 T cell receptor beta chains from one specimen sequenced in a study of technical replicates of blood from several donors (TCRdb year 2017). Library preparation used the immunoSEQ multiplex PCR assay. Here the immuneACCESS table is served through TCRdb, limited to in-frame sequences with V and J called. Missing clones are a known gap in these copies; in checked studies unresolved V genes cover under half, and the rest lacks a known reason. The sample has tens of thousands of clones on record, 90% to 95% of them singletons. The ten largest clones add up to less than 0.3% of the sample. Material for sequencing was T cells isolated from PBMCs. The receptors come from a human donor in good health.

V gene TRBV5-6 combines with J gene TRBJ2-6, with 9 bases fitting TRBD1. The CDR3 has 15 residues. The V and J ends lost 4 bases and 5 bases, in that order; junction bases with no gene match: 4. CDR1 and CDR2 (germline): SGHDT, YYEEEE. DNA of the CDR3: TGTGCCAGCAGCCCGGGACAGGGTAGGGCCAACGTCCTGACTTTC. It codes for CASSPGQGRANVLTF.

The V call is TRBV6-1, the J call TRBJ2-2; a weak D match, TRBD1 (6 bases). The germline V gene has CDR1 MNHNS and CDR2 SASEGT. The CDR3 loop spans 15 amino acids. Trimming removed 6 bases at V and 1 base at J, with 12 bases between. CDR3 coding DNA: TGTGCCAGCAGAGCCGGGACACTGAACACCGGGGAGCTGTTTTTT. Translated: CASRAGTLNTGELFF.

This clone was seen only once. The chain employs TRBV5-4 and TRBJ2-5; D is undetermined. Trimming took off 0 bases at V and 1 base at J, with 7 bases between the two ends. The CDR3 consists of 14 residues. Germline-derived CDR1 and CDR2 are SGHNT and YYREEE (reference sequence). CDR3 nucleotides: TGTGCCAGCAGCTTGGGGTCGGTCCAAGAGACCCAGTACTTC. Translated, it gives CASSLGSVQETQYF.

This chain joins TRBV11-3 and TRBJ2-1; D might be TRBD1 (6 bases). V was shortened by 4 bases and J by 4 bases, with 8 bases between the two germline ends. Germline CDR1 and CDR2: SGHNT and YENEEA. The CDR3 covers 13 residues. The DNA of the CDR3 is TGTGCCAGCAGCTCAAGGGGGTACAATGAGCAGTTCTTC. Protein: CASSSRGYNEQFF. Full variable domain (outside the CDR3, taken from reference TRBV11-3 and TRBJ2-1): EAGVVQSPRYKIIEKKQPVAFWCNPISGHNTLYWYLQNLGQGPELLIRYENEEAVDDSQLPKDRFSAERLKGVDSTLKIQPAELGDSAVYLCASSSRGYNEQFFGPGTRLTVL.

V gene TRBV7-9 combines with J gene TRBJ1-1, with D maybe TRBD1 (6 bases). CDR1 is SEHNR and CDR2 is FQNEAQ in the germline V gene (reference sequence). The CDR3 is 14 amino acids. Deletions cut 1 base from V and 5 bases from J, with 11 bases between. CDR3 region: CASSLDREGTEAFF. CDR3 DNA sequence: TGTGCCAGCAGCTTAGACAGGGAAGGGACTGAAGCTTTCTTT.

The rearrangement uses TRBV27 and TRBJ2-5; 7 bases align to TRBD2. Germline loops: CDR1 MNHEY, CDR2 SMNVEV (reference sequence). CDR3 size: 18 residues. V shed 7 bases and J 4 bases; nucleotides not matched to a gene: 21. The CDR3 nucleotides are TGTGCCAGCAATTCCGCGGGAGTCTGGTCTGGCGCTGTAGAGACCCAGTACTTC. Protein sequence: CASNSAGVWSGAVETQYF.

The rearrangement uses TRBV12-5 and TRBJ2-1; 8 positions match TRBD2. CDR1 is LGHNT, CDR2 FRNRAP, per germline. V was clipped by 4 bases and J by 6 bases; unmatched bases: 8. The CDR3 covers 15 residues. The CDR3 coding sequence is TGTGCTAGTGGTTCCCGGACTAGCAGACCCAATGAGCAGTTCTTC. Its translation: CASGSRTSRPNEQFF.

CDR3 in amino acids: CASSPGLGANTEAFF. In DNA, the CDR3 is TGCGCCAGCAGCCCTGGCTTGGGAGCGAACACTGAAGCTTTCTTT. V gene TRBV5-1 combines with J gene TRBJ1-1; D unresolved. In germline, CDR1 is SGHRS, CDR2 YFSETQ. V lost 4 bases and J lost 1, with 14 bases in between. The CDR3 has 15 amino acids.

The V gene is TRBV11-2, the J gene TRBJ1-1; D perhaps matches TRBD1 (5 bases). CDR3 size: 14 residues. In germline, CDR1 is SGHAT, CDR2 FQNNGV. V lost 3 bases to trimming and J lost 1 base, with 9 bases between them. The CDR3 nucleotides are TGTGCCAGCAGCTTTTTCGGACAGAACACTGAAGCTTTCTTT. Translated, it gives CASSFFGQNTEAFF.

This chain joins TRBV5-6 and TRBJ2-1, with D possibly matching TRBD2 (5 bases). Germline-derived CDR1 and CDR2 are SGHDT and YYEEEE. The CDR3 consists of 17 residues. Trimming left V 3 bases short and J 10 bases short, with 26 bases between. The chain's CDR3 is CASSSNLNLGTRKEQFF. The DNA for the CDR3 is TGTGCCAGCAGCTCAAATTTAAACCTAGGAACTAGGAAAGAGCAGTTCTTC.

V and J are TRBV5-1 and TRBJ2-5; TRBD1 is a possible D gene (6 bases). CDR1 and CDR2 from the germline V gene are SGHRS and YFSETQ. The CDR3 consists of 14 residues. V was trimmed by 1 base and J by 1 base, leaving 8 bases between them. CDR3 loop: CASSLSTGQETQYF. The CDR3 region has the DNA TGCGCCAGCAGCTTGTCGACAGGCCAAGAGACCCAGTACTTC. Looking up the rest from reference TRBV5-1 and TRBJ2-5 gives the full variable domain: KAGVTQTPRYLIKTRGQQVTLSCSPISGHRSVSWYQQTPGQGLQFLFEYFSETQRNKGNFPGRFSGRQFSNSRSEMNVSTLELGDSALYLCASSLSTGQETQYFGPGTRLLVL.

The rearrangement joins TRBV4-2 to TRBJ2-1; 7 bases match TRBD2. Germline trimming cut 0 bases from V and 6 bases from J; bases unmatched to any gene: 11. The germline gives CDR1 LGHNA, CDR2 YNFKEQ. This CDR3 has 17 amino acids. The CDR3 sequence is CASSQEEGGPFVNEQFF. As DNA, the CDR3 is TGTGCCAGCAGCCAAGAGGAGGGAGGGCCTTTTGTCAATGAGCAGTTCTTC.

The V call is TRBV10-3, the J call TRBJ1-2, with TRBD1 matching over 9 bases. The CDR3 runs to 14 residues. The trim removed 2 bases at V and 8 bases at J, leaving 6 bases unmatched. Germline CDR1 ENHRY, CDR2 SYGVKD. CDR3 DNA sequence: TGTGCCATCAGTGAGCCGGGACAGGGAGGGGGCTACACCTTC. Amino acid sequence: CAISEPGQGGGYTF.

The chain links TRBV18 to TRBJ2-7; 7 bases align to TRBD2. The CDR3 contains 13 residues. Germline V gene lookup returns CDR1 KGHSH and CDR2 LQKENI. The trim removed 4 bases at V and 1 base at J, leaving 1 base unmatched. The CDR3 loop reads CASSRLASYEQYF. The DNA for the CDR3 is TGTGCCAGCTCACGACTAGCTTCCTACGAGCAGTACTTC.

In this sample, this clone turned up a few times. This chain uses TRBV5-6 with TRBJ2-7; possible D gene TRBD1, 6 bases. The V gene lost 5 bases and the J gene lost 0 bases, with 15 bases spanning the gap. CDR1 and CDR2 from the germline V gene are SGHDT and YYEEEE. CDR3 length: 15 amino acids. Here the CDR3 reads CASRGRWTASYEQYF. The CDR3, as DNA: TGTGCCAGCAGGGGACGGTGGACAGCCTCCTACGAGCAGTACTTC.